This T cell receptor (beta chain) was retrieved from a study of CD8+ T cells in alopecia areata. About the study: Treatment comprised oral tofacitinib, 5 to 10 mg twice daily, in treated patients. Points from the study as a whole: Scalp specimens additionally yield sequences from normal skin's resident alphabeta T cells.

Germline lookup yields CDR1 WNHNN and CDR2 SYGVQD (reference sequence). The CDR3 runs to 20 residues. V shed 1 base and J 13 bases; nucleotides not matched to a gene: 20. Investigators isolated RNA and reverse transcribed it into cDNA to act as the sequencing template. Generated by immunoSEQ multiplex PCR, the TCRdb table keeps only in-frame clones and is missing some. The table records roughly 110,000 clones, less than 90% of them present only once. As for this clone: Its antigen is unidentified.

Sample treatment: oral pan-JAK inhibitor, 5-10 mg twice daily. From alopecia areata patients, lesional scalp punch biopsies and peripheral blood were collected. This clonotype originated in a human donor with alopecia areata. The chain couples TRBV10-1 to TRBJ2-1; 15 bases align to TRBD2. The starting material was CD8+ T cells sorted from blood, obtained at week 24, from a patient treated with tofacitinib. For the CDR3, the DNA is TGCGCCAGCAGTGAGTACGGACTAGCGGGGGGGCTGAATGCCCCGCATTTTCAGTTCTTC. It codes for CASSEYGLAGGLNAPHFQFF.